Listed below are T cell receptor beta chains from one sample, sequenced in a study of glioma-infiltrating T cells. MiXCR, applied by TCRdb to the multiplex PCR reads, yields one record per CDR3 protein. Seen here are about 180,000 distinct CDR3 sequences, under 55% observed once, and the top ten hold 5% to 5.5%. Sequencing was performed on glioma tissue, nonneoplastic brain tissue, or PBMCs (not recorded which). These receptors all stem from a human donor with low-grade glioma or glioblastoma, undergoing nonglioma brain surgery, or in good health (not recorded which). Each CDR3 is given with its conserved first and last residue. Fields, in order: V gene, D gene, clone size, J gene, CDR3 DNA, CDR3 protein. The D gene is left open where the match is weak. The size entry is marked missing in some rows and otherwise reads once, few, many or a size class.

>TRBV20-1|NA|many|TRBJ1-2
TGCAGTGCTAGAGAATCAACCCATGGCTACACCTTC
CSARESTHGYTF
>TRBV9|TRBD2|NA|TRBJ2-1
TGTGCCAGCAGCCCGAGACTTCTAGCGGTGGGAAAAAACTCCTACAATGAGCAGTTCTTC
CASSPRLLAVGKNSYNEQFF
>TRBV12-3/TRBV12-4|NA|NA|TRBJ1-5
TGTGCCAGGAGTTTAGGTGGAGGTCAGCCCCAGCATTTT
CARSLGGGQPQHF
>TRBV11-2|NA|few|TRBJ2-3
TGTGCCAGCAGCCCAGGGACCTTCACAGATACGCAGTATTTT
CASSPGTFTDTQYF
>TRBV20-1|NA|NA|TRBJ2-1
TGCAGTGCTAGGGGGGCGGGAGAAAGGAGCTCCTACAATGAGCAGTTCTTC
CSARGAGERSSYNEQFF
>TRBV11-3|NA|few|TRBJ1-1
TGTGCCAGCAGCTTAGATCCTGCTAGAAGCACTGAAGCTTTCTTT
CASSLDPARSTEAFF
>TRBV7-8|TRBD2|NA|TRBJ2-5
TGTGCCAGCAGTCTGGGACTAGCGGGAGATGAGACCCAGTACTTC
CASSLGLAGDETQYF
>TRBV4-1|NA|once|TRBJ2-1
TGCGCCAGCAGCCAAGTTGACACGGGGATGAGCTCCTACAATGAGCAGTTCTTC
CASSQVDTGMSSYNEQFF
>TRBV3-1|NA|many|TRBJ2-3
TGTGCCAGCAGCCAAGTAGACCGTGTTGCGAATACGCAGTATTTT
CASSQVDRVANTQYF
>TRBV2|NA|few|TRBJ2-1
TGTGCCAGCAGTGGCAGCGTCTCCGGTGAGCAGTTCTTC
CASSGSVSGEQFF
>TRBV28|NA|many|TRBJ2-1
TGTGCCAGCACCAAGACGGGGGCGGGCTACAATGAGCAGTTCTTC
CASTKTGAGYNEQFF
>TRBV6-2/TRBV6-3|TRBD2|NA|TRBJ2-5
TGTGCCAGCAGGCGTTTGACTAGCGGAGAGACGCAGTACTTC
CASRRLTSGETQYF
>TRBV6-1|TRBD1|many|TRBJ1-2
TGTGCCAGCAGTGAACGGACAGGGGATGGCTACACCTTC
CASSERTGDGYTF
>TRBV11-2|NA|NA|TRBJ2-7
TGTGCCAGCAGCTTAGAACTAAACTGCGAGCAGTACTTC
CASSLELNCEQYF
>TRBV6-1|NA|NA|TRBJ2-2
TGTGCCAGCAACGTCCTAGAGAACACCGGGGAGCTGTTTTTT
CASNVLENTGELFF
>TRBV7-2|NA|NA|TRBJ2-7
TGTGCCAGCAGCTTAGGGGCCGGGAGCTCCTACGAGCAGTACTTC
CASSLGAGSSYEQYF
>TRBV6-4|NA|many|TRBJ1-5
TGTGCCAGCAGTGAACAGAAGAATCAGCCCCAGCATTTT
CASSEQKNQPQHF
>TRBV25-1|TRBD1|many|TRBJ2-7
TGTGCCAGCAGTGAACCGGGACAGCCCTACGAGCAGTACTTC
CASSEPGQPYEQYF
>TRBV3-1|NA|many|TRBJ1-3
TGTGCCAGCAGCCTACAGGTCCCGAGCTCTGGAAACACCATATATTTT
CASSLQVPSSGNTIYF
>TRBV29-1|NA|NA|TRBJ2-3
TGCAGCGCTTTCAGACCGGGATTCACAGATACGCAGTATTTT
CSAFRPGFTDTQYF
>TRBV20-1|TRBD1|many|TRBJ1-4
TGCAGTGCCCCACAGGGGAGGAGAACTAATGAAAAACTGTTTTTT
CSAPQGRRTNEKLFF
>TRBV15|NA|many|TRBJ2-3
TGTGCCACCAGCAGAGAACCCGCGGGAAGTGCAGATACGCAGTATTTT
CATSREPAGSADTQYF
>TRBV28|NA|NA|TRBJ2-5
TGTGCCAGCGGGCCTCGTGGGACCCAGTACTTC
CASGPRGTQYF
>TRBV7-9|NA|once|TRBJ1-5
TGTGCCAGCAGCTTAGAGGGGGATCAGCCCCAGCATTTT
CASSLEGDQPQHF
>TRBV27|NA|many|TRBJ2-3
TGTGCCAGCAGTCGAACCGAGGGCACAGATACGCAGTATTTT
CASSRTEGTDTQYF
>TRBV29-1|TRBD1|NA|TRBJ2-7
TGCAGCGTCCGGGACAGTTCCTACGAGCAGTACTTC
CSVRDSSYEQYF
>TRBV7-2|NA|many|TRBJ2-5
TGTGCCAGCAGCTACCGACTCACGGAGACCCAGTACTTC
CASSYRLTETQYF
>TRBV12-3/TRBV12-4|NA|once|TRBJ2-7
TGTGCCAGCAGCCATGGCGTTTGGGAGCAGTACTTC
CASSHGVWEQYF
>TRBV5-4|NA|few|TRBJ1-2
TGTGCCAGCAGCTTGGTTTCGGTCCGGGGGCATGGCTACACCTTC
CASSLVSVRGHGYTF
>TRBV7-9|NA|few|TRBJ1-3
TGTGCCAGCAGCTTATTTGGGGGGGCCAGCTCTGGAAACACCATATATTTT
CASSLFGGASSGNTIYF
>TRBV19|TRBD1|few|TRBJ2-5
TGTGCCAGTAGGCCAGGGACAGGCGATTACCAAGAGACCCAGTACTTC
CASRPGTGDYQETQYF
>TRBV27|NA|NA|TRBJ1-5
TGTGCCAGCTCCTTCTATAGCAATCAGCCCCGGCATTTT
CASSFYSNQPRHF
>TRBV6-4|NA|few|TRBJ1-6
TGTGCCAGCAGTGGGTTCCAGAAATGGAGCTCCTATAATTCACCCCTCCACTTT
CASSGFQKWSSYNSPLHF
>TRBV11-2|TRBD2|many|TRBJ2-3
TGTGCCAGCAGCTCCGGGACTAGCGGGAGGACGCAGTATTTT
CASSSGTSGRTQYF
>TRBV5-4|NA|NA|TRBJ2-5
TGTGCCAGCAGCCCGGCGGTTGAGGCGCAAGAGACCCAGTACTTC
CASSPAVEAQETQYF
>TRBV7-9|TRBD1|few|TRBJ2-7
TGTGCCAGCAGCTCCGGGACAGGCTTCTACGAGCAGTACTTC
CASSSGTGFYEQYF
>TRBV6-1|TRBD2|many|TRBJ2-7
TGTGCCAGCAACCCGAGTGTGGCTAGCGGGATCTTCGAGCAGTACTTC
CASNPSVASGIFEQYF
>TRBV5-4|NA|NA|TRBJ1-2
TGTGCCAGCAGCCAATATCACTATGGCTACACCTTC
CASSQYHYGYTF
>TRBV15|NA|NA|TRBJ1-5
TGTGCCACCAGCTTAGCTGCCGGGGTTGGTCAGCCCCAGCATTTT
CATSLAAGVGQPQHF
>TRBV7-8|TRBD1|NA|TRBJ1-5
TGTGCCAGCAGCCCATACAGGGGCGGCGGAAGGAGCAATCAGCCCCAGCATTTT
CASSPYRGGGRSNQPQHF
>TRBV2|NA|NA|TRBJ2-3
TGTGCCAGCAGGCGTGAGCAAGATACGCAGTATTTT
CASRREQDTQYF
>TRBV7-2|NA|NA|TRBJ1-1
TGTGTCAGCAGCTTATATACCGGGAACACTGAAGCTTTCTTT
CVSSLYTGNTEAFF
>TRBV20-1|NA|medium-sized|TRBJ2-3
TGCAGTGCCGCCACAGATACGCAGTATTTT
CSAATDTQYF